The following is a T cell receptor (beta chain) sequence with its context. Sequenced by immunoSEQ multiplex PCR; TCRdb stores in-frame clones only, minus some. Here the sample spans 130,000 to 150,000 clones, approximately 90% being singletons. The entry originates in a study of blood T cell repertoires in COVID-19. Study-level background: The United States, Italy and Spain supplied acute and convalescent COVID-19 samples.

With V trimmed by 4 bases and J by 2 bases, 9 bases remained unmatched. The germline CDR1 and CDR2 sequences are SGHKS and YYEKEE (reference sequence). The CDR3 spans 16 residues. This chain links TRBV5-5 with TRBJ2-7; TRBD2 matches 10 bases. Material for sequencing was PBMCs or T cells enriched from blood (not recorded which). The receptor comes from a woman aged 30 to 39 with acute COVID-19. As DNA, the CDR3 is TGTGCCAGCAGCCTCCCCCGGACTAGCGGTCCCTACGAGCAGTACTTC. It specifies CASSLPRTSGPYEQYF. The whole variable domain, filled in from reference TRBV5-5 and TRBJ2-7, reads DAGVTQSPTHLIKTRGQQVTLRCSPISGHKSVSWYQQVLGQGPQFIFQYYEKEERGRGNFPDRFSARQFPNYSSELNVNALLLGDSALYLCASSLPRTSGPYEQYFGPGTRLTVT.